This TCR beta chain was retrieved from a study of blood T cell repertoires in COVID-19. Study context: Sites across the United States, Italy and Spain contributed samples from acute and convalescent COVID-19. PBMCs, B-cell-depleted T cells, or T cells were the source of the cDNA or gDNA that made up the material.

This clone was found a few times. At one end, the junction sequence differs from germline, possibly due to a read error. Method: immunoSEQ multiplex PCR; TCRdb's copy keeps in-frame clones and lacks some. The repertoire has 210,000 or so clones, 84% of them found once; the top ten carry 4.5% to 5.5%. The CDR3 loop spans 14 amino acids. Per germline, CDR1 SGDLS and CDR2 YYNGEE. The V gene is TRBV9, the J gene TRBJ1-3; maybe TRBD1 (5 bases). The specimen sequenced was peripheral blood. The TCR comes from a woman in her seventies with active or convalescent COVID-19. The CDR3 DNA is TGTGCCAGCAGCGTAGGACAGTCTGTAAACACCATATATTTT. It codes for CASSVGQSVNTIYF.